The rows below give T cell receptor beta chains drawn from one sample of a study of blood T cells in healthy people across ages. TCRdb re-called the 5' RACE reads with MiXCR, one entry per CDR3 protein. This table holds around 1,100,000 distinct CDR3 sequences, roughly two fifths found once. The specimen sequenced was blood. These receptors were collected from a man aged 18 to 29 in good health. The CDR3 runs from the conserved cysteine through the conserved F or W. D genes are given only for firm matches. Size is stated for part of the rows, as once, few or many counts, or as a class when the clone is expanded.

CDR3 DNA: TGTGCCAGCAGCCTCCCTACCACAATCACTGAAGCTTTCTTT
CDR3 protein: CASSLPTTITEAFF
V gene: TRBV7-3
D gene: -
J gene: TRBJ1-1
clone size: -

CDR3 DNA: TGTGCCAGCAGTTACAAGGGACAGGGAAATCAGCCCCAGCATTTT
CDR3 protein: CASSYKGQGNQPQHF
V gene: TRBV6-5
D gene: TRBD1
J gene: TRBJ1-5
clone size: -

CDR3 DNA: TGTGCCAGCAGTCACCAGGGGCGGGAGGGCTCCCCCATGAACACTGAAGCTTTCTTT
CDR3 protein: CASSHQGREGSPMNTEAFF
V gene: TRBV6-5
D gene: -
J gene: TRBJ1-1
clone size: -

CDR3 DNA: TGCAGCGTTGGGGAGGGGCGGATCTATGGCTACACCTTC
CDR3 protein: CSVGEGRIYGYTF
V gene: TRBV29-1
D gene: -
J gene: TRBJ1-2
clone size: -

CDR3 DNA: TGCAGTGCTAGAGATCTCGGCGGGAGCAATCAGCCCCAGCATTTT
CDR3 protein: CSARDLGGSNQPQHF
V gene: TRBV20-1
D gene: -
J gene: TRBJ1-5
clone size: -

CDR3 DNA: TGCGCCAGCAGCGGCCAGGCCAACGTCCTGACTTTC
CDR3 protein: CASSGQANVLTF
V gene: TRBV5-1
D gene: -
J gene: TRBJ2-6
clone size: -

CDR3 DNA: TGCAGCGTTGAAGTGGCGATAGGCAATGAGCAGTTCTTC
CDR3 protein: CSVEVAIGNEQFF
V gene: TRBV29-1
D gene: -
J gene: TRBJ2-1
clone size: -

CDR3 DNA: TGCGCCAGCAGCCAAGGTTTGGGGGTTTCACCCCTCCACTTT
CDR3 protein: CASSQGLGVSPLHF
V gene: TRBV4-3
D gene: -
J gene: TRBJ1-6
clone size: few

CDR3 DNA: TGTGCCAGCAGCTTTGACCGCTCTGGGGCCAACGTCCTGACTTTC
CDR3 protein: CASSFDRSGANVLTF
V gene: TRBV11-2
D gene: -
J gene: TRBJ2-6
clone size: few

CDR3 DNA: TGTGCCATCAGTGGGGGGATACAAGAGACCCAGTACTTC
CDR3 protein: CAISGGIQETQYF
V gene: TRBV10-3
D gene: -
J gene: TRBJ2-5
clone size: few

CDR3 DNA: TGCAGTGCCCCCGACCGTAGAGGAGTGACAGATACGCAGTATTTT
CDR3 protein: CSAPDRRGVTDTQYF
V gene: TRBV20-1
D gene: -
J gene: TRBJ2-3
clone size: -

CDR3 DNA: TGTGCCAGCAGAGAGAGATCCGGGACGGGTGAAGCTTTCTTT
CDR3 protein: CASRERSGTGEAFF
V gene: TRBV6-6
D gene: -
J gene: TRBJ1-1
clone size: once

CDR3 DNA: TGTGCCGGTCGGGGAGGGGTCCACAATGAGCAGTTCTTC
CDR3 protein: CAGRGGVHNEQFF
V gene: TRBV6-2/TRBV6-3
D gene: TRBD2
J gene: TRBJ2-1
clone size: -

CDR3 DNA: TGCAGCGTTGCGGGAGGGTCCCGTGAGCAGTTCTTC
CDR3 protein: CSVAGGSREQFF
V gene: TRBV29-1
D gene: TRBD2
J gene: TRBJ2-1
clone size: -

CDR3 DNA: TGTGCCAGCTCAAAGACAGGGGGCCATGAGGGCTGCACCTTC
CDR3 protein: CASSKTGGHEGCTF
V gene: TRBV7-6
D gene: TRBD1
J gene: TRBJ1-2
clone size: -

CDR3 DNA: TGTGCCAGCAGCAACATACTAGGGGATACGCAGTATTTT
CDR3 protein: CASSNILGDTQYF
V gene: TRBV6-2/TRBV6-3
D gene: -
J gene: TRBJ2-3
clone size: few

CDR3 DNA: TGTGCCAGCAGTTCCCGGACAGGAACCTACGAGCAGTACTTC
CDR3 protein: CASSSRTGTYEQYF
V gene: TRBV12-3/TRBV12-4
D gene: TRBD1
J gene: TRBJ2-7
clone size: many

CDR3 DNA: TGTGCCAGCAGCCCTGACAGACATAGCAATCAGCCCCGGCATTTT
CDR3 protein: CASSPDRHSNQPRHF
V gene: TRBV7-8
D gene: -
J gene: TRBJ1-5
clone size: -

CDR3 DNA: TGTGCCAGCAGCTTAGGACTGGGCGAGCAGTTCTTC
CDR3 protein: CASSLGLGEQFF
V gene: TRBV7-2
D gene: -
J gene: TRBJ2-1
clone size: -

CDR3 DNA: TGTGCCAGCAGTGAAGACAGGGACTACACCGGGGAGCTGTTTTTT
CDR3 protein: CASSEDRDYTGELFF
V gene: TRBV6-1
D gene: -
J gene: TRBJ2-2
clone size: once

CDR3 DNA: TGCAGTGCTCCATTCCAGGGGAATGGCTACACCTTC
CDR3 protein: CSAPFQGNGYTF
V gene: TRBV20-1
D gene: -
J gene: TRBJ1-2
clone size: few

CDR3 DNA: TGTACCAGTAGTTACCCAGGCACAGATACGCAGTATTTT
CDR3 protein: CTSSYPGTDTQYF
V gene: TRBV19
D gene: -
J gene: TRBJ2-3
clone size: -

CDR3 DNA: TGCAGTGCTGACACAGGGAGCTCCTACAATGAGCAGTTCTTC
CDR3 protein: CSADTGSSYNEQFF
V gene: TRBV20-1
D gene: -
J gene: TRBJ2-1
clone size: -

CDR3 DNA: TGCAGTGCCCGCGGGACAGGGCAGGCGGATACGCAGTATTTT
CDR3 protein: CSARGTGQADTQYF
V gene: TRBV20-1
D gene: TRBD1
J gene: TRBJ2-3
clone size: -

CDR3 DNA: TGTGCCAGCAGACTGACCGTTGCACAGATCACAGATACGCAGTATTTT
CDR3 protein: CASRLTVAQITDTQYF
V gene: TRBV12-3/TRBV12-4
D gene: -
J gene: TRBJ2-3
clone size: few

CDR3 DNA: TGTGCCAGCAGTCGGACTAGCGAATACAATGAGCAGTTCTTC
CDR3 protein: CASSRTSEYNEQFF
V gene: TRBV27
D gene: TRBD2
J gene: TRBJ2-1
clone size: few